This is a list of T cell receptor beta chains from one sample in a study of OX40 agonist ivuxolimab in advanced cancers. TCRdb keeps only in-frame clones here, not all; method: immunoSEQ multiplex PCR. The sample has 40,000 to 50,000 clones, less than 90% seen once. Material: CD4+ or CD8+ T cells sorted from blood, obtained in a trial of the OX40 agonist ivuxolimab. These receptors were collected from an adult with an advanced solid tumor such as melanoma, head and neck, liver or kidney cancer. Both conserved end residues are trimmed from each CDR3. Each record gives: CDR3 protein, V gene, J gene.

CDR3aa: ASSVGDRETQY
v_gene: TRBV9
j_gene: TRBJ2-5

CDR3aa: ASSHRHPRETQY
v_gene: TRBV4-1
j_gene: TRBJ2-5

CDR3aa: AWSVPQGAVWAF
v_gene: TRBV30
j_gene: TRBJ1-1

CDR3aa: ASSLRASRTGELF
v_gene: TRBV27
j_gene: TRBJ2-2

CDR3aa: SVRTASYEQY
v_gene: TRBV29-1
j_gene: TRBJ2-7

CDR3aa: ATEITQY
v_gene: TRBV6-1
j_gene: TRBJ2-3

CDR3aa: ASSYRVVYSEAF
v_gene: TRBV13
j_gene: TRBJ1-1

CDR3aa: ASSFLSGVFDEQY
v_gene: TRBV5-1
j_gene: TRBJ2-7

CDR3aa: ASSPPLANEQF
v_gene: TRBV7-9
j_gene: TRBJ2-1

CDR3aa: ASSLVGRNTEAF
v_gene: TRBV11-2
j_gene: TRBJ1-1

CDR3aa: ASGPPDRLRGYT
v_gene: TRBV12-5
j_gene: TRBJ1-2

CDR3aa: ASSSPGQGGMPGANVLT
v_gene: TRBV13
j_gene: TRBJ2-6

CDR3aa: ASSLGLVGEQY
v_gene: TRBV7-2
j_gene: TRBJ2-7

CDR3aa: ASSFWTGEANYGYT
v_gene: TRBV27
j_gene: TRBJ1-2

CDR3aa: ASSDGQWGETQY
v_gene: TRBV6-5
j_gene: TRBJ2-5

CDR3aa: ASSPATNTEAF
v_gene: TRBV11-2
j_gene: TRBJ1-1

CDR3aa: ASMDGAFTDTQY
v_gene: TRBV2
j_gene: TRBJ2-3

CDR3aa: ASSLTSGHSYNEQF
v_gene: TRBV7-9
j_gene: TRBJ2-1

CDR3aa: ASSPRTGGYEQY
v_gene: TRBV27
j_gene: TRBJ2-7

CDR3aa: ASSLLDLDNQPQH
v_gene: TRBV4-1
j_gene: TRBJ1-5

CDR3aa: ASSLTGTGGNTIY
v_gene: TRBV27
j_gene: TRBJ1-3

CDR3aa: ASSLELAGGQDTQY
v_gene: TRBV11-2
j_gene: TRBJ2-3

CDR3aa: ASSTDPYGYT
v_gene: TRBV2
j_gene: TRBJ1-2

CDR3aa: ASSSLAGGLSYEQY
v_gene: TRBV27
j_gene: TRBJ2-7

CDR3aa: ATSRGTGYSYEQY
v_gene: TRBV15
j_gene: TRBJ2-7

CDR3aa: ASSLGGNTIY
v_gene: TRBV7-9
j_gene: TRBJ1-3

CDR3aa: ASSPGPIGPEQY
v_gene: TRBV7-2
j_gene: TRBJ2-7

CDR3aa: ASSFFPSAYEQY
v_gene: TRBV7-9
j_gene: TRBJ2-7

CDR3aa: ASSDGGFSGANVLT
v_gene: TRBV10-2
j_gene: TRBJ2-6

CDR3aa: ASSSRDSQETQY
v_gene: TRBV5-1
j_gene: TRBJ2-5

CDR3aa: ASRTPGGEF
v_gene: TRBV19
j_gene: TRBJ2-1

CDR3aa: ASSPTLAGATDTQY
v_gene: TRBV5-4
j_gene: TRBJ2-3

CDR3aa: AWNLLSYEQY
v_gene: TRBV30
j_gene: TRBJ2-7

CDR3aa: ASSPQGYNEQF
v_gene: TRBV27
j_gene: TRBJ2-1

CDR3aa: ATTGQGYEQY
v_gene: TRBV7-8
j_gene: TRBJ2-7

CDR3aa: ASSQEGGGPREETQY
v_gene: TRBV4-3
j_gene: TRBJ2-5

CDR3aa: ASSLFSAGVYNYGYT
v_gene: TRBV28
j_gene: TRBJ1-2

CDR3aa: ASSPSESSYNEQF
v_gene: TRBV7-9
j_gene: TRBJ2-1

CDR3aa: ASSPRGRSTEAF
v_gene: TRBV18
j_gene: TRBJ1-1

CDR3aa: ASSPLGYSGNTIY
v_gene: TRBV27
j_gene: TRBJ1-3

CDR3aa: ASSLRGVSRTNTEAF
v_gene: TRBV27
j_gene: TRBJ1-1